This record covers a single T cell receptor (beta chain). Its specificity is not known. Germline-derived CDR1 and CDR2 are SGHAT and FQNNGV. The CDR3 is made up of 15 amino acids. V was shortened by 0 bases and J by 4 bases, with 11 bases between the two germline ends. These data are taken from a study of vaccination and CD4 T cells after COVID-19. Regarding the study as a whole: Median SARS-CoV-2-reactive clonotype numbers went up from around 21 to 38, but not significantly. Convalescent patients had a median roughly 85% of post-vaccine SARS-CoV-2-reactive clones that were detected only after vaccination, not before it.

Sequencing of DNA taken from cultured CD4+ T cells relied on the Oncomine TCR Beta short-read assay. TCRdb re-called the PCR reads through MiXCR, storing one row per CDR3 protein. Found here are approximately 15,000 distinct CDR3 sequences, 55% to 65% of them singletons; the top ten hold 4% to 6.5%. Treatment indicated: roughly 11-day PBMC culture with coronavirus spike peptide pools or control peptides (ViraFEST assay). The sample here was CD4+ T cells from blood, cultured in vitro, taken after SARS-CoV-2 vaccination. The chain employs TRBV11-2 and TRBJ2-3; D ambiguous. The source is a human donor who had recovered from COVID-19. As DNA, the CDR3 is TGTGCCAGCAGCTTAGATCCTCTAGTGCCAGATACGCAGTATTTT. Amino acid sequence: CASSLDPLVPDTQYF.